One sample yielded the 20 T cell receptor beta chains listed below, sequenced in a study of vaccination and CD4 T cells after COVID-19. These TCRs' antigens remain unknown. The treatment: approximately 11-day PBMC culture with coronavirus spike peptide pools or control peptides (ViraFEST assay). An Oncomine TCR Beta short-read assay was used to sequence the DNA from cultured CD4+ T cells. TCRdb ran MiXCR on the PCR reads and lists one entry per CDR3 protein. The sample shows under 25,000 distinct CDR3 sequences, 40% of them seen only once. The sample was CD4+ T cells from blood, cultured in vitro, taken after SARS-CoV-2 vaccination. Every receptor here comes from a human donor who had recovered from COVID-19.

The chain couples TRBV7-9 to TRBJ2-7; a weak D match, TRBD1 (6 bases). Per germline, CDR1 SEHNR and CDR2 FQNEAQ (reference sequence). The CDR3 runs 19 residues. Trimming removed 1 base from V and 6 bases from J, with 28 bases in between. CDR3 protein: CASSLDGSHFGQPNSEQYF. The CDR3 bases are TGTGCCAGCAGCTTAGACGGTTCTCACTTCGGACAGCCCAATTCCGAGCAGTACTTC.

The rearrangement uses TRBV7-2 and TRBJ1-1, with D hard to call. CDR1 is SGHTA, CDR2 FQGNSA, per germline. V lost 1 base and J 7 bases, leaving 7 bases between the germline ends. The CDR3 sequence is 12 residues long. The CDR3 sequence: CASSLGVGEAFF. The DNA for the CDR3 is TGTGCCAGCAGCTTAGGGGTAGGTGAAGCTTTCTTT.

The J gene is TRBJ1-1, the V gene TRBV4-3, with unresolved D. V lost 1 base and J 1 base, leaving 10 bases between the germline ends. The germline gives CDR1 LGHNA, CDR2 YSLEER. The CDR3 is made up of 15 amino acids. CDR3 protein: CASSQGPVTNTEAFF. DNA of the CDR3: TGCGCCAGCAGCCAAGGCCCAGTCACGAACACTGAAGCTTTCTTT.

The V and J genes are TRBV12-3 or TRBV12-4 and TRBJ2-5; possibly TRBD2 for D (5 bases). V shed 6 bases and J shed 7 bases, with 15 bases lying between them. This CDR3 spans 13 amino acids. The CDR3 DNA sequence: TGTGCCAGCAGCGACCTAGCCCGGGGGACCCAGTACTTC. This gives the protein CASSDLARGTQYF.

The count of this clonotype is one. The rearrangement uses TRBV15 and TRBJ2-6; D unclear. V was clipped by 0 bases and J by 0 bases, with 6 bases between them. Germline CDR1 LNHNV, CDR2 YYDKDF (reference sequence). The CDR3 is 16 residues long. The CDR3 DNA reads TGTGCCACCAGCAGAGACAGAAACTCTGGGGCCAACGTCCTGACTTTC. Amino acids: CATSRDRNSGANVLTF.

V is TRBV27 and J is TRBJ2-1; D gene uncertain. Looked up from germline, CDR1 is MNHEY and CDR2 is SMNVEV (reference sequence). The CDR3 is 14 residues long. V was shortened by 3 bases and J by 0 bases, with 6 bases between the two germline ends. The CDR3 region is CASSFSVSYNEQFF. CDR3 DNA sequence: TGTGCCAGCAGTTTCTCGGTCTCCTACAATGAGCAGTTCTTC.

This chain joins TRBV19 and TRBJ1-3, with D maybe TRBD1 (6 bases). Trimming stripped 2 bases from V and 0 bases from J, with 8 bases between. Germline loops: CDR1 LNHDA, CDR2 SQIVND (reference sequence). There are 15 residues in the CDR3. The CDR3 sequence is CASSIRGSSGNTIYF. For the CDR3, the DNA is TGTGCCAGTAGTATAAGGGGGAGCTCTGGAAACACCATATATTTT.

This clonotype was picked up a small number of times. V is TRBV4-2 and J is TRBJ2-7, with a weak D call TRBD2 (6 bases). The ends were cut back, 3 bases at V and 4 bases at J, with 13 bases in the middle. The germline V gene has CDR1 LGHNA and CDR2 YNFKEQ. The CDR3 totals 14 residues. This CDR3 is CASSQTNRGYEQYF. CDR3 DNA sequence: TGTGCCAGCAGCCAGACCAACCGGGGGTACGAGCAGTACTTC.

A few counts support this clonotype. The chain is built from TRBV6-2 or TRBV6-3 and TRBJ2-2; a possible D gene is TRBD2 (6 bases). The CDR3 consists of 12 residues. The V gene lost 9 bases and the J gene lost 6 bases, with 11 bases spanning the gap. The germline gives CDR1 MNHEY, CDR2 SVGEGT. CDR3 residues: CASKGLAGELFF. CDR3 DNA sequence: TGTGCCAGTAAGGGACTGGCCGGGGAGCTGTTTTTT.

Only one count was recorded for this clonotype. The V and J genes are TRBV7-6 and TRBJ2-2; 8 bases line up with TRBD2. Germline V CDR1 and CDR2: SGHVS, FNYEAQ. The length of the CDR3 is 13 residues. Losses at the gene ends were 11 bases for V and 7 bases for J; bases not matched to a gene: 9. The CDR3 loop reads CAQNAGGDGELFF. CDR3 sequence (DNA): TGTGCCCAGAACGCGGGAGGTGACGGGGAGCTGTTTTTT. The variable domain in full, with the rest retrieved from reference TRBV7-6 and TRBJ2-2, is GAGVSQSPRYKVTKRGQDVALRCDPISGHVSLYWYRQALGQGPEFLTYFNYEAQQDKSGLPNDRFSAERPEGSISTLTIQRTEQRDSAMYRCAQNAGGDGELFFGEGSRLTVL.

This chain joins TRBV19 and TRBJ2-2; 15 bases are shared with TRBD2. CDR1 is LNHDA and CDR2 is SQIVND in the germline V gene (reference sequence). The CDR3 is 17 amino acids. V gave up 6 bases and J gave up 8 bases; unmatched junction bases: 10. CDR3 nucleotides: TGTGCCAGTAGCGGGACTAGCGGGAGGACTGGGATAGGGGAGCTGTTTTTT. Its translation: CASSGTSGRTGIGELFF.

V and J are TRBV7-6 and TRBJ2-5; D gene uncertain. Germline V gives CDR1 SGHVS, CDR2 FNYEAQ. The V end lost 4 bases, the J end lost 2 bases, and 8 bases lay between the germline ends. The CDR3 runs 13 residues. CDR3 DNA: TGTGCCAGCAGCTCGCTCCATCAAGAGACCCAGTACTTC. Translated, it gives CASSSLHQETQYF. Looking up the rest from reference TRBV7-6 and TRBJ2-5 gives the full variable domain: GAGVSQSPRYKVTKRGQDVALRCDPISGHVSLYWYRQALGQGPEFLTYFNYEAQQDKSGLPNDRFSAERPEGSISTLTIQRTEQRDSAMYRCASSSLHQETQYFGPGTRLLVL.

Only one count was recorded for this clonotype. The rearrangement links TRBV5-5 to TRBJ1-5; D possibly corresponds to TRBD1 (6 bases). Germline CDR1 is SGHKS and CDR2 is YYEKEE (reference sequence). CDR3 length equals 15 residues. V was trimmed by 1 base and J by 2 bases, leaving 10 bases between them. CDR3 DNA: TGTGCCAGCAGCTTGCGGGGGGCCGGCAATCAGCCCCAGCATTTT. As protein: CASSLRGAGNQPQHF.

The J gene is TRBJ2-5, the V gene TRBV4-1, with 11 bases fitting TRBD1. CDR3 length: 18 amino acids. Trimming took 1 base from V and 5 from J; bases not matched to a gene: 12. CDR1 MGHRA and CDR2 YSYEKL come from the germline V gene. In nucleotides, the CDR3 is TGCGCCAGCAGCCAAGTGAGGCTGGACAGGGGGCAGGGGGAGACCCAGTACTTC. This translates into CASSQVRLDRGQGETQYF.

This clonotype was picked up a small number of times. The chain links TRBV7-2 to TRBJ1-3; D unresolved. Between the trimmed V and J ends, which lost 3 bases and 4 bases, there was a span of 7 bases. The CDR3 has 13 residues. Germline V gives CDR1 SGHTA, CDR2 FQGNSA. For the CDR3, the DNA is TGTGCCAGCAGCTTCCACAACGGAAACACCATATATTTT. Translated: CASSFHNGNTIYF. The full variable domain, its missing parts supplied by reference TRBV7-2 and TRBJ1-3, is GAGVSQSPSNKVTEKGKDVELRCDPISGHTALYWYRQSLGQGLEFLIYFQGNSAPDKSGLPSDRFSAERTGGSVSTLTIQRTQQEDSAVYLCASSFHNGNTIYFGEGSWLTVV.

There are a few counts of this clonotype. J is TRBJ1-1 and V is TRBV7-3; weak D call: TRBD1 (5 bases). With 5 bases removed from V and 1 base from J, the gap between germline ends came to 17 bases. The CDR3 is 16 residues long. Germline assignment: CDR1 SGHTA and CDR2 FQGTGA. CDR3 in amino acids: CASSDTGGGRNTEAFF. CDR3 DNA: TGTGCCAGCAGCGACACCGGGGGGGGGAGGAACACTGAAGCTTTCTTT.

The chain combines TRBV10-3 with TRBJ1-1; D is perhaps TRBD1 (5 bases). Trimming removed 7 bases at V and 5 bases at J, with 11 bases between. The germline gives CDR1 ENHRY, CDR2 SYGVKD. The CDR3 has 12 amino acids. The CDR3 protein is CAINGGGTEAFF. CDR3 in DNA: TGTGCCATCAATGGGGGGGGGACTGAAGCTTTCTTT.

The chain recombines TRBV5-6 with TRBJ1-2, with 11 nucleotides matching TRBD1. With V trimmed by 6 bases and J by 10 bases, 14 bases remained unmatched. The germline CDR1 and CDR2 sequences are SGHDT and YYEEEE. The CDR3 loop spans 15 amino acids. The CDR3 region has the DNA TGTGCCAGCACCAAATGGGACAGGGGGTTGAACTACTACACCTTC. Translation gives CASTKWDRGLNYYTF.

This clonotype has just one count. The CDR3 sequence: CASSYSVIGPDRGRDEQFF. The CDR3, as DNA: TGTGCCAGCAGTTACTCGGTAATAGGTCCGGACAGGGGGCGCGATGAGCAGTTCTTC. This chain uses TRBV6-2 or TRBV6-3 with TRBJ2-1; TRBD1 matches at 11 bases. CDR3 length: 19 residues. Germline V gives CDR1 MNHEY, CDR2 SVGEGT. The trim removed 0 bases at V and 8 bases at J, leaving 15 bases unmatched.

The chain couples TRBV4-2 to TRBJ1-5; the match to TRBD1 covers 7 bases. Losses at the gene ends were 3 bases for V and 9 bases for J; bases not matched to a gene: 11. Germline V gene lookup returns CDR1 LGHNA and CDR2 YNFKEQ. This CDR3 contains 15 residues. CDR3: CASSQAEGAGGPQHF. CDR3 DNA sequence: TGTGCCAGCAGCCAGGCTGAGGGGGCCGGGGGGCCCCAGCATTTT.